Listed below are T cell receptor beta chains from one sample, sequenced in a study of Graves' ophthalmopathy and Graves' hyperthyroidism. TCRdb re-called the multiplex PCR reads with MiXCR, one entry per CDR3 protein. In the table there are 650,000 to 900,000 distinct CDR3 sequences, about 44% of which are singletons. The sequenced material came from peripheral blood. The receptor source for this set is an adult man with Graves' ophthalmopathy. The CDR3 runs from the conserved cysteine through the conserved F or W. The order of the fields is V gene, D gene, J gene, clone size, CDR3 DNA, CDR3 protein. D genes are given only for firm matches. Size is stated for part of the rows, as once, few or many counts, or as a class when the clone is expanded.

TRBV4-1	.	TRBJ2-7	few	TGCGCCAGCAGCCATGGGACCGTCAGCTCCTACGAGCAGTACTTC	CASSHGTVSSYEQYF
TRBV9	.	TRBJ1-6	.	TGCGCCAGCAGGGATGGACAGCTACCCCTCCACTTT	CASRDGQLPLHF
TRBV9	.	TRBJ1-4	.	TGTGCCAGCAGCGGGGGGTCTAATGAAAAACTGTTTTTT	CASSGGSNEKLFF
TRBV10-3	TRBD1	TRBJ2-7	many	TGTGCCATCAGTGGTCGGACAGGGGAGTACGAGCAGTACTTC	CAISGRTGEYEQYF
TRBV6-1	.	TRBJ1-1	many	TGTGCCAGCATCGGAGCAAACACTGAAGCTTTCTTT	CASIGANTEAFF
TRBV7-9	.	TRBJ2-2	few	TGTGCCAGCAGCTTCCTACCAGGGACCGGGGAGCTGTTTTTT	CASSFLPGTGELFF
TRBV7-9	TRBD1	TRBJ1-1	few	TGCGCCAGCAGCTTGGGACAGGGAGAGAACACTGAAGCTTTCTTT	CASSLGQGENTEAFF
TRBV25-1	TRBD1	TRBJ1-1	many	TGTGCCAGCAGTTTCTTACAGGGGAAAGCTTTCTTT	CASSFLQGKAFF
TRBV20-1	.	TRBJ2-7	.	TGCAGTGGAGCTTACCCTCGGGGCGACTATAGAGGGCAGTACTTC	CSGAYPRGDYRGQYF
TRBV25-1	TRBD1	TRBJ1-2	few	TGTGCCTGGCTGGGACAGGGCAATGACTATGGCTACACCTTC	CAWLGQGNDYGYTF
TRBV15	TRBD1	TRBJ2-6	.	TGTGCCACCAGCAGAGGACCGGGACAGGGCTCTGGGGCCAACGTCCTGACTTTC	CATSRGPGQGSGANVLTF
TRBV25-1	.	TRBJ1-3	.	TGTGCCAGCGTTGAACAGGGCGACTCTGGAAACACCATATATTTT	CASVEQGDSGNTIYF
TRBV19	.	TRBJ2-7	.	TGTGCCAGTAGGCGGGACAGTCAGTCGTCCTACGAGCAGTACTTC	CASRRDSQSSYEQYF
TRBV29-1	.	TRBJ2-5	once	TGCAGCGTTGTGGACGGGGTGGAAGAGACCCAGTACTTC	CSVVDGVEETQYF
TRBV20-1	.	TRBJ1-5	.	TGCAGTGCTAGAGGCTCGGAGAGGAACAATCAGCCCCAGCATTTT	CSARGSERNNQPQHF
TRBV5-1	.	TRBJ2-7	few	TGCGCCAGCAGCTCTACTAGTAATTCGGGAGAGCAGTACTTC	CASSSTSNSGEQYF
TRBV7-6	.	TRBJ2-7	many	TGTGCCAGCAGCCAACACTCAGGGACATCGATCTACGAGCAGTACTTC	CASSQHSGTSIYEQYF
TRBV12-3/TRBV12-4	.	TRBJ1-2	.	TGTGCCAGCAGTGTACAGCCATTTGGCTACACCTTC	CASSVQPFGYTF
TRBV5-1	TRBD1	TRBJ1-1	few	TGCGCCAGCAGCTCGACAGGGCTTTCGAACACTGAAGCTTTCTTT	CASSSTGLSNTEAFF
TRBV29-1	TRBD1	TRBJ1-2	many	TGCAGCGTTGAAGAGCGGACAGGGGCCAACTATGGCTACACCTTC	CSVEERTGANYGYTF
TRBV2	.	TRBJ1-6	.	TGTGCCAGCAGTGGATTGGCGGGGACAACCTCACCCCTCCACTTT	CASSGLAGTTSPLHF
TRBV20-1	TRBD1	TRBJ2-7	.	TGCAGTGCTAGATCCTCGGACAGGCCGTACTTC	CSARSSDRPYF
TRBV29-1	TRBD2	TRBJ2-5	many	TGCAGCGTGGGGGGGTTCGGTAGCTTGGAGACCCAGTACTTC	CSVGGFGSLETQYF
TRBV20-1	.	TRBJ1-2	.	TGCAGTGCCACAGGGTGGCGTGGCTACACCTTC	CSATGWRGYTF
TRBV6-5	TRBD1	TRBJ1-4	.	TGTGCCAGCAGTGAAGGACAGGGGACTAATGAAAAACTGTTTTTT	CASSEGQGTNEKLFF
TRBV11-2	.	TRBJ2-7	few	TGTGCCAGCAGCTTAAGAAACAGGGTGGCCGAGCAGTACTTC	CASSLRNRVAEQYF
TRBV7-9	.	TRBJ1-6	many	TGTGCCAGCAGCCTTCTCAGCAGCTCCTATAATTCACCCCTCCACTTT	CASSLLSSSYNSPLHF
TRBV7-2	.	TRBJ1-5	.	TGCGCCAGCAGCCTCCGGGGAGACAGTCAGCCCCAGCATTTT	CASSLRGDSQPQHF
TRBV15	TRBD1	TRBJ2-7	.	TGTGCCACCAAAACAGGGGGCGAGCAGTACTTC	CATKTGGEQYF
TRBV2	.	TRBJ2-7	.	TGTGCCTGGAGTGTCGGTGGGAGCTACGAGCAGTACTTC	CAWSVGGSYEQYF
TRBV7-9	.	TRBJ2-3	few	TGTGCCAGCAGCCGTGTAGATACGCAGTATTTT	CASSRVDTQYF
TRBV5-8	.	TRBJ1-3	few	TGTGCCAGCAGCTTGGTCGAGGGGGCTGGAAACACCATATATTTT	CASSLVEGAGNTIYF
TRBV29-1	.	TRBJ2-6	many	TGCAGCGTTGTGGGACCGACCTCTGGGGCCAACGTCCTGACTTTC	CSVVGPTSGANVLTF
TRBV4-1	TRBD1	TRBJ2-2	.	TGCGCCAGCAGCCAAAGGGGACAGGAGTACACCGGGGAGCTGTTTTTT	CASSQRGQEYTGELFF
TRBV10-3	.	TRBJ2-7	.	TGTGCCAGCAGTTACTCGAAATCGGTGACCTACGAGCAGTACTTC	CASSYSKSVTYEQYF
TRBV7-8	.	TRBJ1-2	few	TGTGCCAGCAGCTTAGATTGGACCGGATATGGCTACACCTTC	CASSLDWTGYGYTF
TRBV20-1	TRBD2	TRBJ2-7	.	TGCAGTGCTAGAGCAGGTAGCGGGAGGGCCTACGAGCAGTACTTC	CSARAGSGRAYEQYF
TRBV7-2	.	TRBJ2-5	many	TGTGCCAGCAGCCCACCCGAGAGGTTTGGAGAGACCCAGTACTTC	CASSPPERFGETQYF
TRBV29-1	.	TRBJ2-7	many	TGCAGCGTTGAAGATCGGCCGGAGTCTCAGTACTTC	CSVEDRPESQYF
TRBV25-1	.	TRBJ1-4	few	TGTGCCAGGGGGCGGGGTGAAAAACTGTTTTTT	CARGRGEKLFF
TRBV10-2	.	TRBJ1-1	many	TGCGCCAGCAGAATACAACGGAACACTGAAGCTTTCTTT	CASRIQRNTEAFF
TRBV7-6	.	TRBJ2-7	.	TGTGCCAGCAGCCCCGGGGAATACGAGCAGTACTTC	CASSPGEYEQYF
TRBV29-1	TRBD1	TRBJ1-2	once	TGCAGCGTGACAGGGAAGTATGGCTACACCTTC	CSVTGKYGYTF
TRBV16	.	TRBJ1-2	.	TGTGCCAGCAGCCTAGGCTGGACAGGCTACACCTTC	CASSLGWTGYTF
TRBV19	TRBD1	TRBJ2-6	.	TGTGCCAGTACAAAAAGGAGACAGGGGGCTGATCGCTCTGGGGCCAACGTCCTGACTTTC	CASTKRRQGADRSGANVLTF